A selection of T cell receptor beta chains follows, all from one sample in a study of shared clonotypes between healthy human individuals. Generated by immunoSEQ multiplex PCR, the TCRdb table keeps only in-frame clones and is missing some. The repertoire holds about 1,900,000 clones, about 95% seen once, with approximately 1% in the top ten. Sample: naive CD8+ T cells sorted from blood. Receptors originate from a man younger than 35 in good health. CDR3s include the opening cysteine and the closing phenylalanine or tryptophan. The order of the fields is clone size, D gene, J gene, V gene, CDR3 protein, CDR3 DNA. D genes are given only for firm matches. Not every row has a clone size; where given, it reads once, few, many or a size class.

-	TRBD2	TRBJ2-1	TRBV28	CASSPRGLAIYNEQFF	TGTGCCAGCAGTCCGCGGGGACTAGCGATCTACAATGAGCAGTTCTTC
-	-	TRBJ1-3	TRBV28	CASSMTVSGNTIYF	TGTGCCAGCAGTATGACAGTCTCTGGAAACACCATATATTTT
-	-	TRBJ1-5	TRBV15	CATSRVKGGNQPQHF	TGTGCCACCAGCAGAGTAAAGGGAGGCAATCAGCCCCAGCATTTT
-	-	TRBJ1-2	TRBV4-1	CASSQDLEAPIGYTF	TGCGCCAGCAGCCAAGATTTGGAGGCGCCCATTGGCTACACCTTC
once	-	TRBJ1-1	TRBV18	CASSPSSGALNTEAFF	TGTGCCAGCTCACCAAGTTCAGGGGCCTTGAACACTGAAGCTTTCTTT
-	TRBD1	TRBJ1-1	TRBV2	CASSDRTGGTEAFF	TGTGCCAGCAGCGATCGGACAGGGGGGACTGAAGCTTTCTTT
-	-	TRBJ2-7	TRBV18	CASSPPRAGFDYEQYF	TGTGCCAGCTCACCACCTCGGGCGGGATTCGACTACGAGCAGTACTTC
-	-	TRBJ1-1	TRBV10-3	CAISDQTGNTEAFF	TGTGCCATCAGTGACCAGACAGGGAACACTGAAGCTTTCTTT
-	-	TRBJ2-1	TRBV7-9	CASSKGLVNEQFF	TGTGCCAGCAGCAAGGGTCTGGTAAATGAGCAGTTCTTC
once	-	TRBJ2-2	TRBV6-1	CASSDGGTGELFF	TGTGCCAGCAGTGATGGGGGTACCGGGGAGCTGTTTTTT
-	-	TRBJ2-4	TRBV7-8	CASSSDLEDIQYF	TGTGCCAGCAGCTCAGATTTAGAGGACATTCAGTACTTC
-	TRBD2	TRBJ2-3	TRBV4-3	CASSFGLADSTDTQYF	TGCGCCAGCAGTTTCGGACTAGCAGATAGCACAGATACGCAGTATTTT
-	TRBD1	TRBJ2-7	TRBV18	CASSADTGVHEQYF	TGTGCCAGCTCAGCGGATACAGGGGTCCACGAGCAGTACTTC
-	-	TRBJ2-7	TRBV4-1	CASSTRLSSSYEQYF	TGCGCCAGCAGCACCCGGCTAAGCAGCTCCTACGAGCAGTACTTC
-	TRBD1	TRBJ2-2	TRBV28	CASSPPSFDRGGTGELFF	TGTGCCAGCAGTCCACCATCGTTCGACAGGGGTGGGACCGGGGAGCTGTTTTTT
-	TRBD2	TRBJ2-1	TRBV7-2	CASSLSEGLGRYNEQFF	TGTGCCAGCAGCTTATCCGAGGGACTAGGGAGGTACAATGAGCAGTTCTTC
-	TRBD1	TRBJ2-1	TRBV27	CASADSGTGYNEQFF	TGTGCCAGCGCCGACTCCGGGACAGGTTACAATGAGCAGTTCTTC
-	TRBD2	TRBJ2-7	TRBV5-4	CASSFALAGGLYEQYF	TGTGCCAGCAGCTTCGCTCTAGCGGGAGGGCTCTACGAGCAGTACTTC
-	-	TRBJ2-7	TRBV11-2	CASSLEGRGVTYEQYF	TGTGCCAGCAGCTTAGAGGGCAGGGGCGTAACCTACGAGCAGTACTTC
-	-	TRBJ1-2	TRBV4-1	CASSQDSREFYGYTF	TGCGCCAGCAGCCAGGACTCGAGAGAGTTCTATGGCTACACCTTC
-	TRBD1	TRBJ1-2	TRBV19	CASSPETGVAYGYTF	TGTGCCAGTAGTCCCGAGACAGGGGTGGCCTATGGCTACACCTTC
-	-	TRBJ2-7	TRBV6-5	CASSYGLSYEQYF	TGTGCCAGCAGTTACGGACTATCCTACGAGCAGTACTTC
-	-	TRBJ2-7	TRBV11-2	CASSLAPWQAHEQYF	TGTGCCAGCAGCTTAGCCCCCTGGCAGGCCCACGAGCAGTACTTC
-	TRBD1	TRBJ2-7	TRBV28	CASSRKTGEDEQYF	TGTGCCAGCAGCCGGAAGACAGGGGAGGACGAGCAGTACTTC
-	-	TRBJ1-6	TRBV28	CASSQRWPYNSPLHF	TGTGCCAGCAGTCAAAGGTGGCCCTATAATTCACCCCTCCACTTT
-	TRBD1	TRBJ1-1	TRBV27	CASSFGMTGEAFF	TGTGCCAGCAGTTTTGGAATGACAGGGGAAGCTTTCTTT
-	-	TRBJ1-1	TRBV30	CAWTPGAGNTEAFF	TGTGCCTGGACTCCAGGGGCGGGGAACACTGAAGCTTTCTTT
-	TRBD2	TRBJ2-5	TRBV4-2	CASSQGQVRGGQETQYF	TGTGCCAGCAGCCAAGGTCAGGTGCGGGGGGGCCAAGAGACCCAGTACTTC
once	-	TRBJ2-3	TRBV29-1	CSVGRQNEADTQYF	TGCAGCGTTGGTCGACAGAACGAGGCAGATACGCAGTATTTT
few	-	TRBJ1-1	TRBV4-1	CASSQGENTEAFF	TGCGCCAGCAGCCAGGGGGAGAACACTGAAGCTTTCTTT
-	-	TRBJ2-2	TRBV7-2	CASSLGIGYTGELFF	TGTGCCAGCAGCTTAGGGATAGGGTATACCGGGGAGCTGTTTTTT
once	-	TRBJ1-2	TRBV9	CASSLGGANYGYTF	TGTGCCAGCAGCCTTGGGGGAGCTAACTATGGCTACACCTTC
-	-	TRBJ2-7	TRBV5-1	CASSDVMYEQYF	TGCGCCAGCAGCGACGTCATGTACGAGCAGTACTTC